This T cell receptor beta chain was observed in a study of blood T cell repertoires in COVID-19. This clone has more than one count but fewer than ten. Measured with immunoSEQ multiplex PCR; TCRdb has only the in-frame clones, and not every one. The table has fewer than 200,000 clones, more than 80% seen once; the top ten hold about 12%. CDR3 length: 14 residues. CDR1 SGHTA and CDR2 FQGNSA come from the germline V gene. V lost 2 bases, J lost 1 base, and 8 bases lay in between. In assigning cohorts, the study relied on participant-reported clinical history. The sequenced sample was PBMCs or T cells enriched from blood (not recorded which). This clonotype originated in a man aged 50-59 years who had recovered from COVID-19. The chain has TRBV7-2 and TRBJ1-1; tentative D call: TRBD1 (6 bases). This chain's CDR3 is CASSLRTANTEAFF. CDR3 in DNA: TGTGCCAGCAGCTTAAGGACAGCGAACACTGAAGCTTTCTTT.